The next 21 T cell receptor beta chains were all read from a single sample in a study of blood T cell repertoires in COVID-19. Libraries were prepared by immunoSEQ multiplex PCR; TCRdb keeps only in-frame clonotypes and omits some of them. The table records 60,000 or so clones, about 89% of them present only once. Sequences were obtained from peripheral blood. The receptor source for this set is a man between 60 and 75 years old with acute or convalescent COVID-19.

This clone was seen a handful of times. The chain couples TRBV13 to TRBJ2-7; TRBD1 matches 9 bases. V shed 6 bases, J shed 2 bases, and the junction held 5 bases outside the gene matches. The CDR3 totals 14 residues. Germline V gene sequence: CDR1 PRHDT, CDR2 FYEKMQ (reference sequence). This CDR3 is CASSLDRGTYEQYF. DNA of the CDR3: TGTGCCAGCAGTTTGGACAGGGGAACCTACGAGCAGTACTTC.

The chain uses TRBV30 and TRBJ1-3, with D unresolved. The CDR3 runs 12 residues. V dropped 4 bases and J dropped 2 bases, with 6 bases sitting between them. CDR1 is GTSNPN, CDR2 SVGIG, per germline (reference sequence). The CDR3 sequence is CAWTFPGNTIYF. The CDR3 nucleotides are TGTGCCTGGACTTTCCCTGGAAACACCATATATTTT. The whole variable domain, filled in from reference TRBV30 and TRBJ1-3, reads SQTIHQWPATLVQPVGSPLSLECTVEGTSNPNLYWYRQAAGRGLQLLFYSVGIGQISSEVPQNLSASRPQDRQFILSSKKLLLSDSGFYLCAWTFPGNTIYFGEGSWLTVV.

The rearrangement links TRBV18 to TRBJ1-4, with 10 bases matching TRBD1. Trimming at V came to 1 base and at J to 7 bases, leaving 6 bases not matched to a gene. This CDR3 spans 16 amino acids. Germline V gene sequence: CDR1 KGHSH, CDR2 LQKENI. The CDR3 DNA is TGTGCCAGCTCACCACTCTCCGGGACAGGGGTTGAAAAACTGTTTTTT. Its protein is CASSPLSGTGVEKLFF.

V and J are TRBV15 and TRBJ2-3; 9 bases align to TRBD2. V dropped 0 bases and J dropped 2; count of bases not matched to a gene: 6. The V gene's germline CDR1 is LNHNV and CDR2 YYDKDF (reference sequence). The CDR3 contains 17 residues. In DNA, the CDR3 is TGTGCCACCAGCAGAGATCCAGCGGGGGGCAACACAGATACGCAGTATTTT. This gives the protein CATSRDPAGGNTDTQYF.

The genes are TRBV4-3 and TRBJ1-4, with D unclear. The germline V gene has CDR1 LGHNA and CDR2 YSLEER. CDR3 length: 18 amino acids. Trimming shortened V by 0 bases and J by 6 bases, and 20 bases separated the two germline ends. CDR3 in amino acids: CASSQDLVQPNGDEKLFF. The CDR3 region has the DNA TGCGCCAGCAGCCAAGATCTCGTCCAACCCAACGGGGATGAAAAACTGTTTTTT.

The CDR3 reads CATSRGTGGSMETQYF. The CDR3 nucleotides are TGTGCCACCAGCAGGGGGACAGGGGGTAGTATGGAGACCCAGTACTTC. This sequence joins TRBV15 and TRBJ2-5; 11 bases line up with TRBD1. This CDR3 is built from 16 residues. Germline CDR1 LNHNV, CDR2 YYDKDF (reference sequence). Losses at the gene ends were 3 bases for V and 5 bases for J; bases not matched to a gene: 8.

The chain uses TRBV7-9 and TRBJ1-2, with TRBD1 matching over 8 bases. This CDR3 spans 14 amino acids. The V segment lost 5 bases and the J segment 5 bases; nucleotides outside the gene matches: 7. CDR1 is SEHNR and CDR2 is FQNEAQ in the germline V gene (reference sequence). In DNA form, the CDR3 reads TGTGCCAGCAGCCCGGGGACAGGCGAGTATGGCTACACCTTC. Its protein product is CASSPGTGEYGYTF.

The chain combines TRBV6-5 with TRBJ1-4; unclear D gene. This CDR3 comprises 13 residues. V shed 4 bases and J shed 8 bases, with 11 bases lying between them. Germline loops: CDR1 MNHEY, CDR2 SVGAGI. CDR3 sequence reads: CASSSLLREKLFF. The CDR3 bases are TGTGCCAGCAGTTCATTACTCCGGGAAAAACTGTTTTTT.

V gene TRBV6-1 combines with J gene TRBJ2-7, with 8 bases matching TRBD1. V trimming: 1 base; J trimming: 2 bases; junction bases outside the gene matches: 4. The CDR3 is 15 residues long. Germline CDR1 reads MNHNS; CDR2 reads SASEGT. CDR3 DNA: TGTGCCAGCAGTGAAGGGTGGACAGGGACCTACGAGCAGTACTTC. This codes for CASSEGWTGTYEQYF.

The rearrangement links TRBV4-3 to TRBJ1-1; D may be TRBD1 (5 bases). The CDR3 has 14 residues. Trimming took 0 bases from V and 5 from J, leaving 10 bases between them. Germline V CDR1 and CDR2: LGHNA, YSLEER. CDR3 in DNA: TGCGCCAGCAGCCAAGATCTAGGGGTGACTGAAGCTTTCTTT. It codes for CASSQDLGVTEAFF.

V gene TRBV6-2 or TRBV6-3 combines with J gene TRBJ2-1; D is possibly TRBD1 (5 bases). This CDR3 is built from 15 residues. Germline assignment: CDR1 MNHEY and CDR2 SVGEGT. Trimming took 2 bases from V and 9 from J, leaving 17 bases between them. The CDR3 loop reads CASSYKARVIGEQFF. CDR3 nucleotides: TGTGCCAGCAGTTACAAAGCCAGGGTGATCGGTGAGCAGTTCTTC.

This clone occurred once. The chain employs TRBV18 and TRBJ1-5, with TRBD1 identical over 7 bases. J lost 5 bases, V lost 0 bases, and 4 bases had no gene match. The CDR3 is 15 amino acids. Germline V gene data show CDR1 as KGHSH and CDR2 as LQKENI. The DNA of the CDR3 is TGTGCCAGCTCACCACCGGGCAGGGGGGATCAGCCCCAGCATTTT. Protein product: CASSPPGRGDQPQHF.

The V gene is TRBV30, the J gene TRBJ1-6, with 10 bases matching TRBD1. V dropped 7 bases and J dropped 7; count of bases not matched to a gene: 7. The CDR3 covers 14 residues. CDR1 and CDR2 (germline): GTSNPN, SVGIG (reference sequence). The CDR3 DNA reads as TGTGCCTTCGGGGGACAGGGGCGGAATTCACCCCTCCACTTT. Translated, it gives CAFGGQGRNSPLHF. Using reference TRBV30 and TRBJ1-6 for the parts outside the CDR3, the full variable domain is SQTIHQWPATLVQPVGSPLSLECTVEGTSNPNLYWYRQAAGRGLQLLFYSVGIGQISSEVPQNLSASRPQDRQFILSSKKLLLSDSGFYLCAFGGQGRNSPLHFGNGTRLTVT.

The CDR3 sequence: CASSSTGTGTTQYF. CDR3 DNA sequence: TGTGCCAGCAGTTCGACCGGGACAGGGACTACCCAGTACTTC. V gene TRBV27 combines with J gene TRBJ2-5; 9 bases fit TRBD1. The CDR3 is 14 amino acids. The junction had 8 bases not matched to a gene; V was cut back by 4 bases and J by 8 bases. The V gene's germline CDR1 is MNHEY and CDR2 SMNVEV (reference sequence).

The chain couples TRBV7-8 to TRBJ1-1; D possibly corresponds to TRBD1 (5 bases). The germline CDR1 and CDR2 sequences are SGHVS and FQNEAQ. Trimming removed 3 bases from V and 5 bases from J, with 13 bases in between. The CDR3 consists of 14 residues. CDR3 sequence reads: CASSLTRGRTEAFF. Here the CDR3 DNA reads TGTGCCAGCAGCTTGACGCGGGGGAGGACTGAAGCTTTCTTT.

For the CDR3, the DNA is TGTGCCAGCACCCTACAGGGTGGAACTAACTATGGCTACACCTTC. Translating gives CASTLQGGTNYGYTF. The chain combines TRBV6-1 with TRBJ1-2, with D possibly matching TRBD1 (6 bases). This CDR3 has 15 residues. The V and J ends lost 7 bases and 0 bases respectively, with 15 bases between them. The germline V gene has CDR1 MNHNS and CDR2 SASEGT.

This clone has a single count. The genes are TRBV29-1 and TRBJ1-2, with TRBD1 as a possible D gene (5 bases). The CDR3 is 11 residues long. Trimming shortened V by 3 bases and J by 7 bases, and 9 bases separated the two germline ends. Germline CDR1 is SQVTM and CDR2 is ANQGSEA. The CDR3 protein is CSVERDSGYTF. CDR3 nucleotides: TGCAGCGTTGAGAGGGACTCTGGCTACACCTTC.

V gene TRBV21-1 combines with J gene TRBJ1-5. TRBV21-1 corresponds to a pseudogene. CDR3 length: 13 amino acids. DNA for the CDR3: TGTGCCAGGGTTGGACTGACTAATCAGCCCCAGCATTTT. Protein: CARVGLTNQPQHF.

The CDR3 nucleotides are TGTGCCAGTAGTAGCCTGACCAGGGGGATCGGAAACACCATATATTTT. It codes for CASSSLTRGIGNTIYF. The gene calls are TRBV19 and TRBJ1-3; 7 bases fit TRBD1. Germline loops: CDR1 LNHDA, CDR2 SQIVND (reference sequence). The CDR3 covers 16 residues. V gave up 4 bases and J gave up 4 bases; unmatched junction bases: 10.

This chain joins TRBV12-3 or TRBV12-4 and TRBJ1-2; D unresolved. V lost 3 bases and J lost 8, with 10 bases in between. This CDR3 has 12 amino acids. CDR3 nucleotide sequence: TGTGCCAGCAGTTTTTTTATTTCCGGCTACACCTTC. Protein: CASSFFISGYTF.

The J gene is TRBJ1-2, the V gene TRBV10-3, with 9 bases fitting TRBD1. V shed 10 bases, J shed 4 bases, and the junction held 10 bases outside the gene matches. Germline CDR1 and CDR2: ENHRY and SYGVKD. The CDR3 runs to 14 residues. The CDR3 DNA reads as TGTGCCACCAAACAGGGGGCAGATGGCTATGGCTACACCTTC. This codes for CATKQGADGYGYTF.